This T cell receptor (beta chain) was identified in a study of control samples from healthy donors and cancer patients. Measured with immunoSEQ multiplex PCR; TCRdb has only the in-frame clones, and not every one. The sample lists 170,000 or so clones, roughly 94% occurring once. Germline V gives CDR1 LGHDT, CDR2 YNNKEL (reference sequence). With 0 bases removed from V and 0 bases from J, the gap between germline ends came to 8 bases. The CDR3 contains 15 residues. The chain links TRBV3-1 (or the pseudogene TRBV3-2) to TRBJ1-2; D unclear. The clonotype comes from a woman aged 40 to 50 in good health. The sample taken for sequencing was blood. The CDR3 sequence is CASSQDLGTNYGYTF. In DNA form, the CDR3 reads TGTGCCAGCAGCCAAGATCTCGGGACTAACTATGGCTACACCTTC.